The rows below give T cell receptor beta chains drawn from one sample of a study of radiation and T cells in renal cell carcinoma. Libraries were prepared by immunoSEQ multiplex PCR; TCRdb keeps only in-frame clonotypes and omits some of them. The table records over 120,000 clones, about 88% of them present only once. Sequencing used blood, obtained from a patient whose treatment included radiotherapy and nephrectomy. Receptors originate from a woman aged 45-59 years with renal cell carcinoma. Each CDR3 is given with its conserved first and last residue. Size is omitted from some rows. Given values are once, few, many or a class for expanded clones.

size: once; V: TRBV18; CDR3: CASSPSGMNEQFF
size: -; V: TRBV7-2; CDR3: CASSYSSLAGRYEQYF
size: -; V: TRBV6-6; CDR3: CASGAGGYEQYF
size: -; V: TRBV18; CDR3: CASSLRRTTMNTEAFF
size: -; V: TRBV4-2; CDR3: CASSQGETYTF
size: -; V: TRBV7-2; CDR3: CASSLEARGAATDTQYF
size: -; V: TRBV6-5; CDR3: CASSYRGAPYNEQFF
size: -; V: TRBV4-1; CDR3: CASSQGGTGAYGYTF
size: -; V: TRBV5-1; CDR3: CASSRDLTHQGTDTQYF
size: -; V: TRBV6-5; CDR3: CASSLTVIGELFF
size: -; V: TRBV6-5; CDR3: CASTGQNSGNTIYF
size: -; V: TRBV6-6; CDR3: CASSYAPVSLNSPLHF
size: -; V: TRBV19; CDR3: CATKPEPGGETQYF
size: -; V: TRBV19; CDR3: CASTYRDRETYEQYF
size: -; V: TRBV9; CDR3: CASSGISGFGYTF
size: -; V: TRBV2; CDR3: CASSEDRAGYNEQFF
size: -; V: TRBV13; CDR3: CASSFSPRGKTYEQYF
size: once; V: TRBV7-9; CDR3: CASSLEGKQDEKLFF
size: -; V: TRBV4-2; CDR3: CASSSRLAGGTDTQYF
size: -; V: TRBV2; CDR3: CASSEDRWQNEKLFF
size: -; V: TRBV2; CDR3: CASLGRDSMNTEAFF
size: -; V: TRBV9; CDR3: CASSASSGGETQYF
size: -; V: TRBV7-2; CDR3: CASSQGSGGNQPQHF
size: -; V: TRBV15; CDR3: CATSREGEGTEAFF
size: -; V: TRBV7-2; CDR3: CASSRRQGQEKLFF
size: -; V: TRBV19; CDR3: CASTGQGNEKLFF
size: -; V: TRBV7-6; CDR3: CASSIGTGVAVPLHF
size: -; V: TRBV29-1; CDR3: CTLADPWGEQFF
size: -; V: TRBV6-6; CDR3: CASSPPQSNLDSPLHF
size: -; V: TRBV6-6; CDR3: CASSPQGGMTDTQYF
size: -; V: TRBV19; CDR3: CASSILLQGNQPQHF
size: -; V: TRBV2; CDR3: CASSERGGGEPQHF
size: -; V: TRBV30; CDR3: CAWSQGGSYGYTF
size: -; V: TRBV19; CDR3: CASSMTGQFYGYTF
size: -; V: TRBV6-6; CDR3: CAILEENYGYTF
size: once; V: TRBV10-3; CDR3: CAISGGPQETQYF
size: -; V: TRBV6-1; CDR3: CASTGEAYEQYF
size: -; V: TRBV6-1; CDR3: CASSEWGESNQPQHF
size: -; V: TRBV7-8; CDR3: CASSHRTGAKIYGYTF
size: few; V: TRBV11-3; CDR3: CASSRVVGPGTGELFF
size: -; V: TRBV7-9; CDR3: CASSLGGEANYGYTF
size: -; V: TRBV7-6; CDR3: CASSSLDGVNTEAFF
size: -; V: TRBV7-2; CDR3: CASSLVGGTNEKLFF
size: -; V: TRBV7-7; CDR3: CASSTGAGGHQYF
size: -; V: TRBV12-5; CDR3: CASVGLWSTDTQYF
size: -; V: TRBV5-1; CDR3: CASSLGRASGNTIYF
size: -; V: TRBV4-1; CDR3: CASSQERLAGPDTQYF
size: -; V: TRBV29-1; CDR3: CSSRRGGYQETQYF
size: -; V: TRBV5-5; CDR3: CASSFRGPGEQFF
size: -; V: TRBV29-1; CDR3: CSVVADRVFGEQYF
size: -; V: TRBV18; CDR3: CASSPNKGASNQPQHF
size: -; V: TRBV2; CDR3: CASTMGLAIGEQYF
size: -; V: TRBV18; CDR3: CASSPSTRDGNQPQHF
size: -; V: TRBV27; CDR3: CASSLSRGQGGEKLFF